The present TCR beta chain was sequenced within a study of beta chain features in type 1 diabetes. This CDR3 comprises 14 residues. The V gene end was trimmed by 4 bases and the J gene end by 3 bases; junction bases not matched to a gene: 6. Germline assignment: CDR1 SGHRS and CDR2 YFSETQ. Staining for CD45RO/CCR7/CD25/CD127/CD95/CD27 allowed sorting of CD4+ naive, central memory, regulatory and stem cell-like memory cells. In all sorted populations, purity surpassed 95%. As every portion of the isolated RNA was reverse transcribed, the sequencing read expressed TCRB transcripts. The average read count of naive, central memory and regulatory T cell samples was approximately 3.5 million. The repertoire was sequenced with immunoSEQ multiplex PCR; TCRdb's copy has only in-frame clones and lacks some. The table lists 600,000 to 700,000 clones, around 15% of them singletons. In its sample, this clone was seen a few times. Antigen specificity is unknown.

General study findings and limits: Cells with high TCR expression could be over-represented when cDNA is sequenced. For Type 1 diabetes patients, all four CD4+ subsets carried TCRB CDR3s that were moderately but significantly shorter.

V and J are TRBV5-1 and TRBJ2-7, with 8 bases aligning to TRBD2. This sequence originates from a man younger than 35 with type 1 diabetes. Sequences were obtained from naive CD4+ T cells from blood. As DNA, the CDR3 is TGCGCCAGCAGCCCATCGGGGGGGAACTACGAGCAGTACTTC. As protein: CASSPSGGNYEQYF.